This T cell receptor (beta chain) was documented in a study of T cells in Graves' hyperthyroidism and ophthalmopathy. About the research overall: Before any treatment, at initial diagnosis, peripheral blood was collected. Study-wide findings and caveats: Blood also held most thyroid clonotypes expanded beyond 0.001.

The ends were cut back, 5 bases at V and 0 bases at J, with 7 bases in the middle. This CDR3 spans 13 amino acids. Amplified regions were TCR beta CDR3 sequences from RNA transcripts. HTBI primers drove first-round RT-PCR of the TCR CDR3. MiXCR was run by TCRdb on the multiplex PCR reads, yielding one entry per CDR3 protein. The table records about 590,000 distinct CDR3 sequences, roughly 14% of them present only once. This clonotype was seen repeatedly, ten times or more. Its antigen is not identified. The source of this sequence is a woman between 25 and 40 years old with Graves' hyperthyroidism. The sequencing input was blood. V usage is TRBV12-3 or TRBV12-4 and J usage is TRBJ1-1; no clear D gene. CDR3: CASSPQMNTEAFF. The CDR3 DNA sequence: TGTGCCAGCAGTCCGCAGATGAACACTGAAGCTTTCTTT.